This is a list of T cell receptor beta chains from one sample in a study of shared clonotypes between healthy human individuals. TCRdb's copy holds only in-frame clones and misses some; the assay was immunoSEQ multiplex PCR. The sample has 1,500,000 or so clones; roughly 98.5% are singletons. The sample comprised naive CD4+ T cells sorted from blood. These receptors all stem from a man under 40 in good health. Both conserved end residues are part of each CDR3. The D gene is left open where the match is weak. A row's size may be missing; if present it is once, few, many or a size class.

d_gene	abundance	v_gene	j_gene	CDR3aa	CDR3nt
TRBD1	few	TRBV6-1	TRBJ1-5	CASSGDRVVSNQPQHF	TGTGCCAGCAGTGGGGACAGGGTCGTTAGCAATCAGCCCCAGCATTTT
NA	NA	TRBV7-9	TRBJ2-7	CASSLGAGYEQYF	TGTGCCAGCAGCTTAGGCGCAGGCTACGAGCAGTACTTC
TRBD2	NA	TRBV11-2	TRBJ2-2	CASSLVLAGAGELFF	TGTGCCAGCAGCTTAGTACTAGCGGGAGCCGGGGAGCTGTTTTTT
TRBD2	NA	TRBV19	TRBJ2-4	CASSTIAGGAYGIQYF	TGTGCCAGTAGTACTATAGCGGGAGGAGCTTATGGCATTCAGTACTTC
TRBD1	NA	TRBV15	TRBJ2-3	CATSRDRGHGDTQYF	TGTGCCACCAGCAGGGACAGGGGGCATGGAGATACGCAGTATTTT
TRBD1	NA	TRBV7-9	TRBJ1-2	CASSLAGGQNYGYTF	TGTGCCAGCAGCTTAGCCGGGGGACAGAACTATGGCTACACCTTC
NA	NA	TRBV7-9	TRBJ2-3	CASSSIAAGDTQYF	TGTGCCAGCAGCTCGATAGCGGCTGGGGATACGCAGTATTTT
NA	NA	TRBV10-2	TRBJ2-7	CASSSGAGYEQYF	TGCGCCAGCAGTTCGGGAGCGGGCTACGAGCAGTACTTC
NA	NA	TRBV30	TRBJ1-4	CAWSDGSPSEKLFF	TGTGCCTGGAGCGACGGGTCCCCGAGCGAAAAACTGTTTTTT
NA	NA	TRBV28	TRBJ1-1	CASSFSTNTEAFF	TGTGCCAGCAGTTTTTCAACGAACACTGAAGCTTTCTTT
TRBD1	NA	TRBV2	TRBJ1-4	CASRDRGREKLFF	TGTGCCAGCAGGGACAGGGGGCGCGAAAAACTGTTTTTT
NA	NA	TRBV18	TRBJ2-3	CASLLRPGTSTDTQYF	TGTGCCAGCCTCCTCCGCCCAGGGACTAGCACAGATACGCAGTATTTT
NA	NA	TRBV10-1	TRBJ2-1	CASSESRGAGGSTSYNEQFF	TGCGCCAGCAGTGAGTCGAGGGGGGCCGGCGGGAGTACCTCCTACAATGAGCAGTTCTTC
TRBD1	NA	TRBV5-1	TRBJ2-2	CASSLGQGSTGELFF	TGCGCCAGCAGCTTGGGACAGGGGAGCACCGGGGAGCTGTTTTTT
TRBD1	NA	TRBV5-6	TRBJ2-1	CASSLWDRESFF	TGTGCCAGCAGCTTGTGGGACAGGGAGTCGTTCTTC
TRBD1	NA	TRBV19	TRBJ1-5	CASRDRLANQPQHF	TGTGCCAGTAGGGACAGGTTGGCCAATCAGCCCCAGCATTTT
TRBD1	NA	TRBV18	TRBJ2-7	CASSPGTGFYEQYF	TGTGCCAGCTCCCCTGGGACAGGCTTCTACGAGCAGTACTTC
NA	NA	TRBV6-4	TRBJ1-1	CASSFRWNTEAFF	TGTGCCAGCAGTTTCAGGTGGAACACTGAAGCTTTCTTT
TRBD2	NA	TRBV19	TRBJ2-3	CASLSRAGITDTQYF	TGTGCCAGTCTGTCCCGAGCGGGAATCACAGATACGCAGTATTTT
NA	NA	TRBV5-1	TRBJ2-7	CASSLVSASYEQYF	TGCGCCAGCAGCTTGGTCTCAGCGTCCTACGAGCAGTACTTC
NA	NA	TRBV7-9	TRBJ2-6	CASRGSGANVLTF	TGTGCCAGCAGGGGCAGTGGGGCCAACGTCCTGACTTTC
TRBD2	NA	TRBV6-1	TRBJ2-7	CASSEARAGVSPQYF	TGTGCCAGCAGTGAAGCTCGAGCGGGAGTAAGTCCGCAGTACTTC
NA	NA	TRBV11-2	TRBJ2-1	CASSYKGGREQFF	TGTGCCAGCAGTTACAAGGGGGGCCGAGAGCAGTTCTTC
NA	NA	TRBV7-9	TRBJ2-2	CASTRPGGSNTGELFF	TGTGCCAGCACCCGACCCGGGGGATCGAACACCGGGGAGCTGTTTTTT
TRBD2	NA	TRBV13	TRBJ2-1	CASSLGGIAGSSYNEQFF	TGTGCCAGCAGCCTGGGAGGGATAGCGGGATCTAGCTACAATGAGCAGTTCTTC
NA	NA	TRBV18	TRBJ2-2	CASSPFTFSRDTGELFF	TGTGCCAGCTCACCGTTTACTTTCTCGAGGGACACCGGGGAGCTGTTTTTT
TRBD1	NA	TRBV5-4	TRBJ2-7	CASSSQGVSYEQYF	TGTGCCAGCAGCTCACAGGGGGTTAGCTACGAGCAGTACTTC
TRBD2	NA	TRBV28	TRBJ2-1	CASPPGTASGKGYDEQFF	TGTGCCAGCCCCCCTGGAACGGCTAGCGGGAAAGGTTACGATGAGCAGTTCTTC
NA	NA	TRBV5-1	TRBJ1-5	CASSLDGDSNQPQHF	TGCGCCAGCAGCTTGGATGGGGATAGCAATCAGCCCCAGCATTTT
TRBD2	NA	TRBV4-3	TRBJ2-1	CASSQDGASGDNNEQFF	TGCGCCAGCAGCCAAGATGGAGCTAGCGGGGATAACAATGAGCAGTTCTTC
NA	NA	TRBV5-1	TRBJ2-1	CASSLAPLAPREQFF	TGCGCCAGCAGCTTGGCCCCACTAGCCCCAAGGGAGCAGTTCTTC
NA	NA	TRBV28	TRBJ2-2	CASRSGSGELFF	TGTGCCAGCAGATCGGGATCCGGGGAGCTGTTTTTT
TRBD1	NA	TRBV19	TRBJ2-5	CASNPRQGRTQYF	TGTGCCAGTAATCCGAGACAGGGGAGGACCCAGTACTTC